This TCR beta chain was captured by sequencing in a study of T cell clonality in common variable immunodeficiency. Patients and controls were mostly of Caucasian heritage. This clone occurred many times. The antigen remains unidentified. Read coverage stops 3 residues before the CDR3 terminus; the germline J gene supplies the remainder. Trimming pared 1 base from V and 0 bases from J, leaving 6 bases between. There are 14 residues in the CDR3. Per the germline V gene, CDR1 is SEHNR and CDR2 is FQNEAQ (reference sequence). TCRdb's copy holds only in-frame clones and misses some; the assay was immunoSEQ multiplex PCR. The repertoire shows 50,000 or so clones, none seen only once; the top ten take roughly 6.2%. Study-level results: Fewer TCRbeta clones were shared among CVID subjects than controls. Fewer deletions and N-nucleotide insertions were reportedly seen in common variable immunodeficiency TCR beta sequences. Links between repertoire features and CVID complications were heterogeneity-limited.

The rearrangement uses TRBV7-9 and TRBJ1-1; D ambiguous. The specimen sequenced was peripheral blood mononuclear cells. This TCR was sampled from a person aged 18 to 75 in good health. CDR3 sequence: CASSLELMNTEAFF. CDR3 DNA, as far as it was read: TGTGCCAGCAGCTTAGAGCTCATGAACACTGAA. Full variable domain (outside the CDR3, taken from reference TRBV7-9 and TRBJ1-1): DTGVSQNPRHKITKRGQNVTFRCDPISEHNRLYWYRQTLGQGPEFLTYFQNEAQLEKSRLLSDRFSAERPKGSFSTLEIQRTEQGDSAMYLCASSLELMNTEAFFGQGTRLTVV.